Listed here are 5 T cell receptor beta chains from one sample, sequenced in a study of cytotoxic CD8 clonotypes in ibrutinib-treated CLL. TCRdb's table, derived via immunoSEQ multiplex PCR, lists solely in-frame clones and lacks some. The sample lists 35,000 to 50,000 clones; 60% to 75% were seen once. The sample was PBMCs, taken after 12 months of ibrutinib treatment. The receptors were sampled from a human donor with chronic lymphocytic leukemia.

For the CDR3, the DNA is TGTGCCAGCAGCTCCCCGGGGAGCGGGAGGGCCTTCCACAATGAGCAGTTCTTC. This encodes CASSSPGSGRAFHNEQFF. J is TRBJ2-1 and V is TRBV5-4, with 10 bases identical to TRBD2. Germline V gene lookup returns CDR1 SGHNT and CDR2 YYREEE (reference sequence). This CDR3 has 18 amino acids. J gave up 5 bases and V 3 bases, and 14 bases lay outside the gene matches.

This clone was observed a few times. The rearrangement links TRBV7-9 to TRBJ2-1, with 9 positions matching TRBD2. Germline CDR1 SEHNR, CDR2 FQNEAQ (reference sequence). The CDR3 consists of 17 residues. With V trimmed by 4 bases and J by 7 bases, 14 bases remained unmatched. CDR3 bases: TGTGCCAGCAGCTCAACACCCAGCGGGAGGATTTGGAATGAGCAGTTCTTC. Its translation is CASSSTPSGRIWNEQFF.

CDR3 sequence (DNA): TGTGCCAGCAGTTACTCGAAAGTTGGCGTTGAGCAGTTCTTC. Translating it yields CASSYSKVGVEQFF. The chain is built from TRBV6-5 and TRBJ2-1, with D unresolved. The germline V gene encodes CDR1 MNHEY and CDR2 SVGAGI. The V gene lost 0 bases and the J gene lost 9 bases, with 12 bases spanning the gap. The CDR3 has 14 residues.

CDR3 amino acids: CASSYGGLTMGYTF. For the CDR3, the DNA is TGTGCCAGCAGTTATGGGGGGTTAACTATGGGCTACACCTTC. The chain carries TRBV6-5 and TRBJ1-2, with a tentative D call TRBD1 (5 bases). Germline-derived CDR1 and CDR2 are MNHEY and SVGAGI. The V gene lost 3 bases and the J gene lost 8 bases, with 16 bases spanning the gap. The CDR3 contains 14 residues.

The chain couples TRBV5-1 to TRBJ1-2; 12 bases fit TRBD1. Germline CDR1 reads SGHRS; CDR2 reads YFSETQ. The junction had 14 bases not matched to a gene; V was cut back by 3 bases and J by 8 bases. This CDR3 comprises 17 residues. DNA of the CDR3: TGCGCCAGCAGCTGGGACGGTGGGACAGGGGGCGCCTGGGGCTACACCTTC. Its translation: CASSWDGGTGGAWGYTF.